The rows below give T cell receptor beta chains drawn from one sample of a study of CD8+CD57+ T cells in acquired aplastic anemia. Via MiXCR, TCRdb re-called the reads, giving one row per CDR3 protein. The data show under 150,000 distinct CDR3 sequences, approximately 40% seen once. The specimen sequenced was sorted CD4+, CD8+, or CD8+CD57+ T cells (not recorded which) from PBMCs. The receptor set was obtained from a human donor with aplastic anemia. Each CDR3 is given without its conserved first and last residue.

j_call,v_call,cdr3_length,cdr3_aa
TRBJ2-7,TRBV2,12,ASSKGEGSSEQY
TRBJ2-7,TRBV7-9,11,ASSPRTGYTQY
TRBJ2-1,TRBV7-9,11,ASSLSVHDEQF
TRBJ1-1,TRBV6-2/TRBV6-3,16,ASSSNPGQTAMNTEAF
TRBJ2-7,TRBV15,13,ATSSRGQGAGEQY
TRBJ2-7,TRBV2,12,ASKGDRGAYEQY
TRBJ2-3,TRBV4-2,12,ASRRGLITDTQY
TRBJ2-1,TRBV19,10,ASSTGGNEQF
TRBJ2-7,TRBV7-8,10,ASSWTGYEQY
TRBJ2-3,TRBV10-3,10,AISRSTDTQY
TRBJ1-2,TRBV9,13,ASSVVQPGNYGYT
TRBJ2-2,TRBV29-1,10,NVHDNTGELF
TRBJ2-5,TRBV3-1,16,ASSQEIRLAGVQETQY